Following are 18 T cell receptor beta chains from one sample sequenced in a study of regulatory dendritic cells for organ transplantation. Allogeneic regulatory or mature dendritic cells were co-cultured for under six days with CFSE-labeled sorted T cells at 1:10. No antigen is known for these receptors. Sequencing was performed with immunoSEQ multiplex PCR; in TCRdb, only in-frame clones are kept and a portion is missing. The sample shows about 20,000 clones, roughly 88% of them seen only once. The specimen was naive CD4+ T cells from blood cultured with regulatory dendritic cells. Sample subset: CD45RA+ naive T cells. All receptors derive from a human donor in good health.

About this clone: At one end, the junction sequence differs from germline, possibly due to a read error. The chain carries TRBV18 and TRBJ1-2, with D unresolved. CDR1 is KGHSH and CDR2 is LQKENI in the germline V gene. The CDR3 consists of 12 residues. CDR3 coding DNA: TGTACCAGCTCACCACCGGAGAGCGGCTACACCTTC. Translated, it gives CTSSPPESGYTF.

This sequence joins TRBV10-3 and TRBJ1-1, with D possibly matching TRBD1 (6 bases). Trimming took off 6 bases at V and 1 base at J, with 9 bases between the two ends. CDR1 and CDR2 (germline): ENHRY, SYGVKD. The CDR3 has 13 amino acids. In DNA, the CDR3 is TGTGCCATCAGGTCACAGGGGAACACTGAAGCTTTCTTT. This encodes CAIRSQGNTEAFF.

The rearrangement uses TRBV5-6 and TRBJ2-1; TRBD1 might be the D (5 bases). The CDR3 is made up of 15 amino acids. Germline CDR1 reads SGHDT; CDR2 reads YYEEEE. Trimming removed 2 bases at V and 7 bases at J, with 16 bases between. CDR3 amino acids: CASSFGLRGRNEQFF. The CDR3 nucleotides are TGTGCCAGCAGCTTCGGGTTAAGGGGTCGAAATGAGCAGTTCTTC.

A few counts support this clone. This sequence joins TRBV7-3 and TRBJ2-1; 9 bases align to TRBD1. After removal of 5 bases from V and 12 bases from J, the junction contained 17 bases not matched to a gene. Germline assignment: CDR1 SGHTA and CDR2 FQGTGA. CDR3 size: 16 residues. In DNA form, the CDR3 reads TGTGCCAGCAGCAGCCTTCCGGGACAGGGAGTTTCTGCGCAGTTCTTC. Amino acid sequence: CASSSLPGQGVSAQFF.

The chain has TRBV7-2 and TRBJ1-6, with D maybe TRBD1 (6 bases). The CDR3 extends over 16 amino acids. Germline lookup yields CDR1 SGHTA and CDR2 FQGNSA. Trimming removed 5 bases at V and 2 bases at J, with 13 bases between. This CDR3 reads CASSAKGTPYNSPLHF. The CDR3 region has the DNA TGTGCCAGCAGCGCGAAGGGGACACCCTATAATTCACCCCTCCACTTT.

J is TRBJ2-1 and V is TRBV5-1; possible D gene TRBD1, 6 bases. CDR3 length equals 13 residues. Per germline, CDR1 SGHRS and CDR2 YFSETQ. V was pared by 6 bases and J by 7 bases, with 14 bases between. DNA of the CDR3: TGCGCCAGCAACGGGTACAGGGAGAATGAGCAGTTCTTC. Translating it yields CASNGYRENEQFF.

The chain recombines TRBV5-5 with TRBJ1-2; possible D gene TRBD1, 5 bases. Germline values: CDR1 SGHKS, CDR2 YYEKEE (reference sequence). CDR3 length equals 15 residues. The V end was cut by 0 bases, the J end by 4 bases, with 13 bases between. The CDR3 spells CASSLVQDRSYGYTF. The CDR3 coding sequence is TGTGCCAGCAGCTTGGTACAGGACCGAAGCTATGGCTACACCTTC.

The V and J genes are TRBV27 and TRBJ2-1; 10 bases match TRBD2. The CDR3 length is 15 residues. Germline values: CDR1 MNHEY, CDR2 SMNVEV (reference sequence). The V segment lost 3 bases and the J segment 9 bases; nucleotides outside the gene matches: 8. The CDR3 reads CASSFISGGLGEQFF. The CDR3 bases are TGTGCCAGCAGTTTTATTAGCGGGGGGTTGGGTGAGCAGTTCTTC.

The V and J genes are TRBV20-1 and TRBJ2-1; D call uncertain. The CDR3 length is 11 residues. Per the germline V gene, CDR1 is DFQATT and CDR2 is SNEGSKA (reference sequence). Here the CDR3 reads CSATKNNEQFF. CDR3 in DNA: TGCAGCGCGACAAAAAACAATGAGCAGTTCTTC.

The chain couples TRBV9 to TRBJ2-1, with D possibly being TRBD1 (6 bases). The CDR3 consists of 17 residues. CDR1 is SGDLS, CDR2 YYNGEE, per germline. The V and J ends lost 2 bases and 7 bases respectively, with 22 bases between them. For the CDR3, the DNA is TGTGCCAGCAGCGTTCTTGCAGGACAGCCCCGAGGGAATGAGCAGTTCTTC. It yields the protein CASSVLAGQPRGNEQFF.

In its sample, this clone was seen once. This chain links TRBV6-1 with TRBJ2-3; 10 nucleotides line up with TRBD2. The CDR3 has 15 residues. Trimming at V came to 3 bases and at J to 4 bases, leaving 4 bases not matched to a gene. CDR1 is MNHNS and CDR2 is SASEGT in the germline V gene. As DNA, the CDR3 is TGTGCCAGCAGTGATACGCTAGCGGGGGCAGATACGCAGTATTTT. This codes for CASSDTLAGADTQYF.

The chain couples TRBV7-8 to TRBJ1-4; 10 bases match TRBD1. CDR3 length: 18 amino acids. With 3 bases clipped from V and 8 bases from J, the junction kept 15 bases outside the gene matches. Germline V gene data show CDR1 as SGHVS and CDR2 as FQNEAQ. The DNA of the CDR3 is TGTGCCAGCAGCTTTGGCCTTTATTCGACAGGGGGCAAGGAAAAACTGTTTTTT. Amino acids: CASSFGLYSTGGKEKLFF.

CDR3: CASSWTRNEQFF. The DNA for the CDR3 is TGTGCCAGCAGCTGGACGCGGAATGAGCAGTTCTTC. V is TRBV7-2 and J is TRBJ2-1; D uncertain. In germline, CDR1 is SGHTA, CDR2 FQGNSA. Trimming took 4 bases from V and 7 from J, leaving 8 bases between them. This CDR3 has 12 amino acids. The full variable domain, its missing parts supplied by reference TRBV7-2 and TRBJ2-1, is GAGVSQSPSNKVTEKGKDVELRCDPISGHTALYWYRQSLGQGLEFLIYFQGNSAPDKSGLPSDRFSAERTGGSVSTLTIQRTQQEDSAVYLCASSWTRNEQFFGPGTRLTVL.

The rearrangement uses TRBV4-3 and TRBJ2-1, with a tentative D call TRBD1 (5 bases). This CDR3 is 16 amino acids long. V lost 1 base and J lost 4, with 14 bases in between. The germline V gene encodes CDR1 LGHNA and CDR2 YSLEER. In DNA, the CDR3 is TGCGCCAGCAGCCAAGTAGGAAGGGGTCCATACAATGAGCAGTTCTTC. As protein: CASSQVGRGPYNEQFF.

This rearrangement joins TRBV28 to TRBJ1-4; D may be TRBD1 (6 bases). The CDR3 spans 14 residues. V shed 7 bases and J shed 8 bases, with 17 bases lying between them. Germline CDR1 MDHEN, CDR2 SYDVKM. The CDR3 coding sequence is TGTGCCAGCACCCTGGGGGGGCGAGGGGAAAAACTGTTTTTT. Amino acids: CASTLGGRGEKLFF.

The chain employs TRBV27 and TRBJ2-1; the D is unclear. The CDR3 totals 12 residues. V shed 2 bases and J shed 4 bases, with 3 bases lying between them. Germline V gives CDR1 MNHEY, CDR2 SMNVEV (reference sequence). Written as DNA, the CDR3 is TGTGCCAGCAGTTTAACTTACAATGAGCAGTTCTTC. Encoded protein: CASSLTYNEQFF.

The V gene is TRBV10-3, the J gene TRBJ1-1; TRBD1 matches 9 bases. The trim removed 6 bases at V and 1 base at J, leaving 3 bases unmatched. This CDR3 region has 14 residues. Germline assignment: CDR1 ENHRY and CDR2 SYGVKD. CDR3 nucleotide sequence: TGTGCCATCAGCGACAGGGGGGGGAACACTGAAGCTTTCTTT. This translates into CAISDRGGNTEAFF.

This clone was seen more than once but under ten times. Within the sample, other DNA sequences also encode this same CDR3. CDR3 sequence reads: CASSPGTGSYEQYF. In DNA, the CDR3 is TGTGCCAGCTCACCCGGGACAGGGTCCTACGAGCAGTACTTC. J is TRBJ2-7 and V is TRBV18; TRBD1 agrees at 9 bases. Germline V gene sequence: CDR1 KGHSH, CDR2 LQKENI. With V trimmed by 3 bases and J by 1 base, 1 base remained unmatched. This CDR3 is 14 amino acids long.